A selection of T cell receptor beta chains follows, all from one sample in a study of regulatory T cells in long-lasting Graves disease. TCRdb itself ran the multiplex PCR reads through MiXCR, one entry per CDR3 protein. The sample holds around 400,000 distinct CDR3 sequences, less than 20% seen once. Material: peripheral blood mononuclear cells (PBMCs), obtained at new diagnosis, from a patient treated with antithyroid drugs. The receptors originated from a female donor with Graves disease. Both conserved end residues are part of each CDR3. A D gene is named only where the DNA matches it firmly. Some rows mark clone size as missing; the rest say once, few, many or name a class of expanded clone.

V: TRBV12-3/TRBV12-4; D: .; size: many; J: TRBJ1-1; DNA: TGTGCCAGCAGTTGGGGCAGGGTCACTGAAGCTTTCTTT; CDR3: CASSWGRVTEAFF
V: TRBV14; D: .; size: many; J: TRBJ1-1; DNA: TGTGCCAGCAGCCAAGAGGCCCTAGGGCGGGGGCAGACGGACACTGAAGCTTTCTTT; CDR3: CASSQEALGRGQTDTEAFF
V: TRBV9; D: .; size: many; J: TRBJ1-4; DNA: TGTGCCAGCAGCGTAGATTCAGGGACCTTTGAAAAACTGTTTTTT; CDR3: CASSVDSGTFEKLFF
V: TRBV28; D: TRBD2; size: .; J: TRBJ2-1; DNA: TGTGCCAGCAGTTTAACTAGCGGGGGGGTGGAGCAGTTCTTC; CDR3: CASSLTSGGVEQFF
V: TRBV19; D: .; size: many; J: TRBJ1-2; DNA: TGTGCCAGTACCATGTACGGGGGAAAGGAGTATGGCTACACCTTC; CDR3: CASTMYGGKEYGYTF
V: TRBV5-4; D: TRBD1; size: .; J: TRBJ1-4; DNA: TGTGCCAGCAGCCGCGACAGGGGGCGTGAAAAACTGTTTTTT; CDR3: CASSRDRGREKLFF
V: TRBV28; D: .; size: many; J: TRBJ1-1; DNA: TGTGCCAGCACCACCCCGGGGGGGCGCGACACTGAAGCTTTCTTT; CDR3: CASTTPGGRDTEAFF
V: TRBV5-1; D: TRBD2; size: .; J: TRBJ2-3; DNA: TGCGCCAGCAGCGGAACTAGCGCCTCTAGCACAGATACGCAGTATTTT; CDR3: CASSGTSASSTDTQYF
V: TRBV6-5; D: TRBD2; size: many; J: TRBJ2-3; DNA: TGTGCCAGCAGTTACATGCCTAGCGGGGGCCCAGATACGCAGTATTTT; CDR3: CASSYMPSGGPDTQYF
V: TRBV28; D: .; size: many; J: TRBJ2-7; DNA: TGTGCCAGCAGTTTGGGCGGAACCATCGGGCGCGAGCAGTACTTC; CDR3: CASSLGGTIGREQYF
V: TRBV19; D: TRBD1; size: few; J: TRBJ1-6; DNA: TGTGCCAGTAGAAGGGACAGAACCTATAATTCACCCCTCCACTTT; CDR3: CASRRDRTYNSPLHF
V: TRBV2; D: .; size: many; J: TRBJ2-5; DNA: TGTGCCAGCAGCCGGGCGGGGAATACACAAGAGACCCAGTACTTC; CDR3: CASSRAGNTQETQYF
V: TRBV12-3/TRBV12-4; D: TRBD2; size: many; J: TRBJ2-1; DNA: TGTGCCAGCAGGGATACCTTCAGCGGGAGTGGTAGTAAGCAGTTCTTC; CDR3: CASRDTFSGSGSKQFF
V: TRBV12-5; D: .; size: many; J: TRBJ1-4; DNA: .; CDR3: CASGLVGQGTFF
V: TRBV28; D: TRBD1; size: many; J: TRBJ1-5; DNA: TGTGCCAGCACCATTAATATGGCTGGACAGGGGAGAAGTCAGCCCCAGCATTTT; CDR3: CASTINMAGQGRSQPQHF
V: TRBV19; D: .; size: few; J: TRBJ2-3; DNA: TGTGCCAGTAGGGGAGGACTTAGCACAGATACGCAGTATTTT; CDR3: CASRGGLSTDTQYF
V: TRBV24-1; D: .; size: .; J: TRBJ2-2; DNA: TGTGCCACCAGTGATCCGGGACTTGACACCGGGGAGCTGTTTTTT; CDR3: CATSDPGLDTGELFF
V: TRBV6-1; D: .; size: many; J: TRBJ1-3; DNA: TGTGCCAGCTTGTTCGGCTGGAAAGGGGGACTTGGAAACACCATATATTTT; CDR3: CASLFGWKGGLGNTIYF
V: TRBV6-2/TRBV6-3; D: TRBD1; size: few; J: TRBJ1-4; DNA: TGTGCCAGCAGTACCCCGGACAGGGGGAATGAAAAACCGTTTTTT; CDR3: CASSTPDRGNEKPFF
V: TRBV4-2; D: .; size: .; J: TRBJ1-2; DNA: TGTGCCAGCAGCCATATCGGGGCTAACTATGGCTACACCTTC; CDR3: CASSHIGANYGYTF
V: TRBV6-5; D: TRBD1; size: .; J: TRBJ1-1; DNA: TGTGCCAGCAGTTACACGACACAGGGGTTCGGAGCTTTCTTT; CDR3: CASSYTTQGFGAFF
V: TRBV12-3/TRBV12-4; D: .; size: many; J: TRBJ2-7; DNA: TGTGCCAGCAGTTTTAGTGGAAGAGGTTTTGGCGAGCAGTACTTC; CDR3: CASSFSGRGFGEQYF
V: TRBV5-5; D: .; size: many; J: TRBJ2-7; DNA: TGTGCCAGCAGCTGGGGGGACAGCGACTCCGGCGAGCAGTACTTC; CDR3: CASSWGDSDSGEQYF
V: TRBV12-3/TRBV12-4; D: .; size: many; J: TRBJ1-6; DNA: TGTGCCAGCAGTGGATCCGGAGCCAACTCACCCCTCCACTTT; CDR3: CASSGSGANSPLHF
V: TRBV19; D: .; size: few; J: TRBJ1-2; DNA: TGTGCCAGTAGTAAACCAGGATCTAACTATGGCTACACCTTC; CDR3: CASSKPGSNYGYTF
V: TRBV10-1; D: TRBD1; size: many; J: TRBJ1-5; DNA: TGCGCCAGCAGTGGGGGACAGAATCAGCCCCAGCATTTT; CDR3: CASSGGQNQPQHF
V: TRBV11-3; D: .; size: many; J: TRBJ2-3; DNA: TGTGCCAGCAGCGCCATGTCTCGCGATACGCAGTATTTT; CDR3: CASSAMSRDTQYF
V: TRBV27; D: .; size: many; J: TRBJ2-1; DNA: TGTGCCAGCAGTCTAGGAATGGGGCTTAATGAGCAGTTCTTC; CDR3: CASSLGMGLNEQFF
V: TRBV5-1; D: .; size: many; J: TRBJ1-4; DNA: TGCGCCAGCAGCTTGACAGACAATAATGAAAAACTGTTTTTT; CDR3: CASSLTDNNEKLFF
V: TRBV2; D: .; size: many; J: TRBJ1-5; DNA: TGTGCCAGCAGTCCACTCGACAGTAATCAGCCCCAGCATTTT; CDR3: CASSPLDSNQPQHF
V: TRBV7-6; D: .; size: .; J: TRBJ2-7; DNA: TGTGCCAGCAGCCCGGGGACGGACTTGAGGTACGAGCAGTACTTC; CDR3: CASSPGTDLRYEQYF
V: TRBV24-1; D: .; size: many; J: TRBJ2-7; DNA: TGTGCCACCAGTGACAGGGGCTCCTACGAGCAGTACTTC; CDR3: CATSDRGSYEQYF
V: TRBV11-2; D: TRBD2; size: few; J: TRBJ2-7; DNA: TGTGCCAGCAGCTCCAGGACTAGCGGACGATTCTACGAGCAGTACTTC; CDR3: CASSSRTSGRFYEQYF
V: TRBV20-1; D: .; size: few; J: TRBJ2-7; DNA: TGCAGTGCTTCAAAAGCGGATACTTCCTACGAGCAGTACTTC; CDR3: CSASKADTSYEQYF
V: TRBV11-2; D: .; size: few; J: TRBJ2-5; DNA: TGTGCCAGCACCTCACGTATAGCACAAGAGACCCAGTACTTC; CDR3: CASTSRIAQETQYF
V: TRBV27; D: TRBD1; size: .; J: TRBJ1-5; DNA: TGTGCCAGCAGTCCAGACAGGGACCCCCGTCAGCCCCAGCATTTT; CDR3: CASSPDRDPRQPQHF
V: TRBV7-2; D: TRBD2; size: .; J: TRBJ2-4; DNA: TGTGCCAGCAGCTTAGAAGCGGGAGCGGGGAACATTCAGTACTTC; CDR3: CASSLEAGAGNIQYF
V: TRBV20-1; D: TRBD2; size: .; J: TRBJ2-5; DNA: TGCAGTGCTAGAGCTAGCGGGGGGATGGAGACCCAGTACTTC; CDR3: CSARASGGMETQYF
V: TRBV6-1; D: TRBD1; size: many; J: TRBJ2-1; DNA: TGTGCCAGCACTTCTTGGGACAGGCACTACAATGAGCAGTTCTTC; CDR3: CASTSWDRHYNEQFF
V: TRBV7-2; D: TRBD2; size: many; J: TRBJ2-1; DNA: TGTGCCAGCAGCTTAGCCGGCGGGAGGGCCGCGAATGAGCAGTTCTTC; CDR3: CASSLAGGRAANEQFF